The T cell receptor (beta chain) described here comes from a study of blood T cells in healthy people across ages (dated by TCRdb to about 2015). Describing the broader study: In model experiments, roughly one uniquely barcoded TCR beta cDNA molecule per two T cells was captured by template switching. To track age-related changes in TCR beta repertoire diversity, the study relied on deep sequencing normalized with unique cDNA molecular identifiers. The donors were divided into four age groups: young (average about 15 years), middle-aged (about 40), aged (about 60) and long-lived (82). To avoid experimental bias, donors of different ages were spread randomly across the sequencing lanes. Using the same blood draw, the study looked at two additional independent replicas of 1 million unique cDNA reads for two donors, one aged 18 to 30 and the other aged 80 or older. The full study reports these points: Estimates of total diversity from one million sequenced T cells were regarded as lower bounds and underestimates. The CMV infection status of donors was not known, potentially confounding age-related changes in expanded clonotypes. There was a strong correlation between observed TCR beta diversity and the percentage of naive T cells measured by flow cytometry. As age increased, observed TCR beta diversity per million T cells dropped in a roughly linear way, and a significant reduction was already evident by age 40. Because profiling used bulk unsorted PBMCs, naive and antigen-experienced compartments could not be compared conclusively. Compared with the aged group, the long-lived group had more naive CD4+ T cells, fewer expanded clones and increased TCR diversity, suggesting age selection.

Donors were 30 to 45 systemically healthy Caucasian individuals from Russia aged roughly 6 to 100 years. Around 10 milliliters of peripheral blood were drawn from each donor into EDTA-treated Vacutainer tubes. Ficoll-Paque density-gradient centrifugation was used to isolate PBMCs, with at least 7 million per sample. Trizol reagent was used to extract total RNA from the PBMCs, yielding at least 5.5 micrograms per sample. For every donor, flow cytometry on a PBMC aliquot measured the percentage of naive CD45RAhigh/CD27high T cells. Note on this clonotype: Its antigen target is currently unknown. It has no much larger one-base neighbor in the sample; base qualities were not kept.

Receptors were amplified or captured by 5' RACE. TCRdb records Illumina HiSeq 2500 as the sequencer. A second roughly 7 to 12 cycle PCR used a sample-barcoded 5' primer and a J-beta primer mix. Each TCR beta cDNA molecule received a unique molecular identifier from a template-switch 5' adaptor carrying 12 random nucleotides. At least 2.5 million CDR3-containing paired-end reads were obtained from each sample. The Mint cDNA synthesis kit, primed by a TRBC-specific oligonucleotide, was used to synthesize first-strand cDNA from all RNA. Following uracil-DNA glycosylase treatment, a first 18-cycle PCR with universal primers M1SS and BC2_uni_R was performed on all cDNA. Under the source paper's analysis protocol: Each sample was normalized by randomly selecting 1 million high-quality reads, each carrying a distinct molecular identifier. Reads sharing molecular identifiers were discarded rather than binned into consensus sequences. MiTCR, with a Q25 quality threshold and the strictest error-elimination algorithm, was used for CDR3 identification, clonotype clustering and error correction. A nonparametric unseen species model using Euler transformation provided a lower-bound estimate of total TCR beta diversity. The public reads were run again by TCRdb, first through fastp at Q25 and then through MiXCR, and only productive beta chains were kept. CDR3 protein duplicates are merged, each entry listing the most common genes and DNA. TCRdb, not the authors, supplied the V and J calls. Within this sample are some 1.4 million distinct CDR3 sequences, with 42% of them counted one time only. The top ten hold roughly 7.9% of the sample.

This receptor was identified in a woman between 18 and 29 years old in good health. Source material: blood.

The DNA sequence is given as TGTGCCTGGTGTTTGGTGTCTAGCACAGATACGCAGTATTTT. It codes for CAWCLVSSTDTQYF. The chain was built from TRBV30 and TRBJ2-3, with the D gene uncertain. V drops 5 bases and J drops 0 bases, leaving 12 bases in between. Taken from the germline V gene (reference sequence), the CDR1 and CDR2 loops are GTSNPN and SVGIG. There are 14 amino acids in the CDR3, from cysteine to phenylalanine inclusive. The DNA shown is the 42-base CDR3, in frame from base 1.